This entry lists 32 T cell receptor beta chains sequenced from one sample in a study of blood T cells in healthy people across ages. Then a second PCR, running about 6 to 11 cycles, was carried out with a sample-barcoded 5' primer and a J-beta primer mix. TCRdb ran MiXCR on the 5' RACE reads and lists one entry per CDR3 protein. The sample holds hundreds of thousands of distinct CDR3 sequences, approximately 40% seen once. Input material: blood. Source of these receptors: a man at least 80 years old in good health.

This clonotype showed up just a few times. The DNA of the CDR3 is TGCAGTGCTATCCCGACTAGCGGGAGTTCCTACGAGCAGTACTTC. Its translation: CSAIPTSGSSYEQYF. V is TRBV20-1 and J is TRBJ2-7, with 12 bases identical to TRBD2. CDR1 DFQATT and CDR2 SNEGSKA come from the germline V gene (reference sequence). V lost 4 bases, J lost 1 base, and 5 bases stayed unmatched. This CDR3 has 15 amino acids.

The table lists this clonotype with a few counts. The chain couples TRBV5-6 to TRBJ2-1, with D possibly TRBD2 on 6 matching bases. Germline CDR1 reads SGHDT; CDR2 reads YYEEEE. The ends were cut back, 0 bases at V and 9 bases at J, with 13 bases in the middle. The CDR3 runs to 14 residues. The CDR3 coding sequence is TGTGCCAGCAGCTTGGCTAGCGACGGGGCTGAGCAGTTCTTC. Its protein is CASSLASDGAEQFF. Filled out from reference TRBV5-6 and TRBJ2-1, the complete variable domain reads DAGVTQSPTHLIKTRGQQVTLRCSPKSGHDTVSWYQQALGQGPQFIFQYYEEEERQRGNFPDRFSGHQFPNYSSELNVNALLLGDSALYLCASSLASDGAEQFFGPGTRLTVL.

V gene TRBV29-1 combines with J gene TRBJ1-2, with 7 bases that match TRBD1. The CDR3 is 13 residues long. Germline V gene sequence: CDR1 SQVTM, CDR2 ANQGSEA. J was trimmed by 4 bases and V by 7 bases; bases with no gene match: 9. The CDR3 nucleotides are TGCAGCGGAGGGACAGCGCCCTTCTATGGCTACACCTTC. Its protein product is CSGGTAPFYGYTF.

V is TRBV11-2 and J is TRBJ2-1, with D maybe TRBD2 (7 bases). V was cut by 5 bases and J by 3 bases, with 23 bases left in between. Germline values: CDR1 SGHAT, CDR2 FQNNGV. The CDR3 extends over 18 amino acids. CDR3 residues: CASSPRGRGRDGYNEQFF. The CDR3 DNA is TGTGCCAGCAGCCCCCGGGGGCGAGGGAGGGACGGCTACAATGAGCAGTTCTTC.

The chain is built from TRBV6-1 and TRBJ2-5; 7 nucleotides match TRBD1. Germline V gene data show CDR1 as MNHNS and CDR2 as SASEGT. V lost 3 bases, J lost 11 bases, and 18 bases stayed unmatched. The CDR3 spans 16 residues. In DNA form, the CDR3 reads TGTGCCAGCAGTGACGGGACAGCCGACCCCTACAATGAGCAGTACTTC. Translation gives CASSDGTADPYNEQYF.

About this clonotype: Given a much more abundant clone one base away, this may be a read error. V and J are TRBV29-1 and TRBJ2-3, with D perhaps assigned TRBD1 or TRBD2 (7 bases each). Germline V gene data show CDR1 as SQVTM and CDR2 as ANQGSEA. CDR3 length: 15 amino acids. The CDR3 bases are TGCAGTTCAGGGGGGGGTAAACAGTCGAAAGATACGCAGTATTTT. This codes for CSSGGGKQSKDTQYF.

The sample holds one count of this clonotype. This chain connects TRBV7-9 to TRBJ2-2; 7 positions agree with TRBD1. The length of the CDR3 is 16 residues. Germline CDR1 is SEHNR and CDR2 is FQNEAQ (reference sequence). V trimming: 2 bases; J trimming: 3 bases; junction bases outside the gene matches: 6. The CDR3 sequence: CASSLRKGADTGELFF. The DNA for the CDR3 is TGTGCCAGCAGCTTACGTAAGGGGGCGGACACCGGGGAGCTGTTTTTT.

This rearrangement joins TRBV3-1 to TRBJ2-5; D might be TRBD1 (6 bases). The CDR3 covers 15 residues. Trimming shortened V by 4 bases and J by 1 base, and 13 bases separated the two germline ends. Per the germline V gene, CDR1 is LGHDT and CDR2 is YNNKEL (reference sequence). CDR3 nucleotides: TGTGCCAGCAGCCCCTCTGGACAGCTCCAAGAGACCCAGTACTTC. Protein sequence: CASSPSGQLQETQYF.

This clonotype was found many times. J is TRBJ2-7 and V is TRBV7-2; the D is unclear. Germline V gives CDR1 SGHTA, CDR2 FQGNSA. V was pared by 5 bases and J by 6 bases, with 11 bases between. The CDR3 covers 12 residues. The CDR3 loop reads CASSPNSREQYF. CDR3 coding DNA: TGTGCCAGCAGCCCAAATAGTCGCGAGCAGTACTTC.

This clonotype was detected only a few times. The CDR3 reads CASSIYEQFF. CDR3 coding DNA: TGTGCCAGCAGTATCTATGAGCAGTTCTTC. The chain combines TRBV2 with TRBJ2-1; D unclear. The CDR3 loop spans 10 amino acids. Per the germline V gene, CDR1 is SNHLY and CDR2 is FYNNEI. V lost 5 bases and J lost 8, with 4 bases in between.

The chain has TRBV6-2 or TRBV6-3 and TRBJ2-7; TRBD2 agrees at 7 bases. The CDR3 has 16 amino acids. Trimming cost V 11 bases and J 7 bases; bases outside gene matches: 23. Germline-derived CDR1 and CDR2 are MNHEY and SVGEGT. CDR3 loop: CAARAPAGYSYNEQYF. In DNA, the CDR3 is TGTGCCGCGCGGGCCCCAGCGGGGTATTCCTACAATGAGCAGTACTTC.

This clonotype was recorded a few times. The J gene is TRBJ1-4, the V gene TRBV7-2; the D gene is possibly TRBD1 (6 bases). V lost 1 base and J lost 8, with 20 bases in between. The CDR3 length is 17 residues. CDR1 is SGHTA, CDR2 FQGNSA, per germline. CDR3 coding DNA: TGTGCCAGCAGCTTAGTCGGGACATCTGGGGGAGGCGAAAAACTGTTTTTT. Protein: CASSLVGTSGGGEKLFF.

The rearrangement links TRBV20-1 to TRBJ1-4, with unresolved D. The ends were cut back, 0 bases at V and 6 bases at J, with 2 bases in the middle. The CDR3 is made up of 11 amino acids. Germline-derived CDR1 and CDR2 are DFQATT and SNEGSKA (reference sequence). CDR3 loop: CSARDDEKLFF. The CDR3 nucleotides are TGCAGTGCTAGAGACGATGAAAAACTGTTTTTT.

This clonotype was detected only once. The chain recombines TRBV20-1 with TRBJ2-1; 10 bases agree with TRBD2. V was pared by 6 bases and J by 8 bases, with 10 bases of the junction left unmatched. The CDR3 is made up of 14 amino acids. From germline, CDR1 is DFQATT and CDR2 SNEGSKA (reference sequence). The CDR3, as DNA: TGCAGTGCCCTTCTGCTAGCGGGAGTTCATGAGCAGTTCTTC. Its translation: CSALLLAGVHEQFF.

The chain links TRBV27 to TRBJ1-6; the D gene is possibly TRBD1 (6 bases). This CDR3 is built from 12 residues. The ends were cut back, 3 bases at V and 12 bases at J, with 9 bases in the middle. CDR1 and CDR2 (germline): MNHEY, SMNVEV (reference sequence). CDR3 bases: TGTGCCAGCAGTTTTCAGGGGCGACCCCTCCACTTT. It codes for CASSFQGRPLHF.

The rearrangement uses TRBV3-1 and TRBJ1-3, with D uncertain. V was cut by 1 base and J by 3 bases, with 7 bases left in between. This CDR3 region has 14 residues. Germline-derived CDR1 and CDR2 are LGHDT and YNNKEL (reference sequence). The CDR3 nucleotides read TGTGCCAGCAGCCAAGGACACCTTGGAAACACCATATATTTT. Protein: CASSQGHLGNTIYF.

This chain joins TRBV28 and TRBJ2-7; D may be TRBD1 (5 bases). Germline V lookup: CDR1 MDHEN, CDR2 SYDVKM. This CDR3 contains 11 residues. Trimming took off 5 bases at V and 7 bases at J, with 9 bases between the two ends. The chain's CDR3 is CASSPHREQYF. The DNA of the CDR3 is TGTGCCAGCAGTCCTCACAGGGAGCAGTACTTC.

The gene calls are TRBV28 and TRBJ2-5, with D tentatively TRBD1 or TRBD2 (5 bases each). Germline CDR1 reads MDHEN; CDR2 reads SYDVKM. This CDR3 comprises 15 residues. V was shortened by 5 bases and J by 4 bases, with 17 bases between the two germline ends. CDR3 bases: TGTGCCAGCAGTGCCGACCGCCCGGGGCGAGAGACCCAGTACTTC. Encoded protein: CASSADRPGRETQYF. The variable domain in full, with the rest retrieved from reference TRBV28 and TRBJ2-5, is DVKVTQSSRYLVKRTGEKVFLECVQDMDHENMFWYRQDPGLGLRLIYFSYDVKMKEKGDIPEGYSVSREKKERFSLILESASTNQTSMYLCASSADRPGRETQYFGPGTRLLVL.

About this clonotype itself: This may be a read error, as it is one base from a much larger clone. The CDR3 region is CSVGGQGEADTQYF. The CDR3, as DNA: TGCAGCGTTGGTGGTCAGGGAGAGGCAGATACGCAGTATTTT. The rearrangement uses TRBV29-1 and TRBJ2-3; D assignment may be TRBD1 or TRBD2 (5 bases each). Germline V CDR1 and CDR2: SQVTM, ANQGSEA. V lost 4 bases to trimming and J lost 4 bases, with 15 bases between them. CDR3 size: 14 residues.

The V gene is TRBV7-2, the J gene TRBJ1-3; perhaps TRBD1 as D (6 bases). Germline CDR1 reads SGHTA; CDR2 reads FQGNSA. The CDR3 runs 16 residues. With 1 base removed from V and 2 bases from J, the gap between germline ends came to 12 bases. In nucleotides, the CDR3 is TGTGCCAGCAGCTTAGTGCACAGGGCAGCTGGAAACACCATATATTTT. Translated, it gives CASSLVHRAAGNTIYF.

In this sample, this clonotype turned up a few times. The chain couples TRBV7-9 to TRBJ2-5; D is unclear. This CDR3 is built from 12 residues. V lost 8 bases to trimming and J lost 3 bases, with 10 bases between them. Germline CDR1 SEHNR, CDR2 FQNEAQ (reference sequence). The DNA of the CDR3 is TGTGCCAGCTCATACAGAAAAGAGACCCAGTACTTC. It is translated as CASSYRKETQYF.

Written as DNA, the CDR3 is TGTGCCAGCAGTAAAAGGGGCCAAGAGACCCAGTACTTC. Protein: CASSKRGQETQYF. The chain recombines TRBV27 with TRBJ2-5; the D gene is possibly TRBD1 (5 bases). Trimming cost V 5 bases and J 1 base, with 8 bases left between them. This CDR3 is built from 13 residues. CDR1 MNHEY and CDR2 SMNVEV come from the germline V gene (reference sequence).

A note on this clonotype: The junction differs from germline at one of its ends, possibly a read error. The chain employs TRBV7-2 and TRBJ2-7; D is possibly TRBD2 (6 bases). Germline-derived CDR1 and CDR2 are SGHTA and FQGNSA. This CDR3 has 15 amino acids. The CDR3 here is CASCLVNGRAGEQYF. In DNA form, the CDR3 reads TGTGCCAGCTGCTTAGTTAACGGGAGAGCTGGCGAGCAGTACTTC.

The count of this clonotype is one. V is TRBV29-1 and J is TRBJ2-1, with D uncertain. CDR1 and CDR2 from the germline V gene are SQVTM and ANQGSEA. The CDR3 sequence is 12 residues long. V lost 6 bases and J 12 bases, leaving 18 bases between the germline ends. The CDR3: CSVVTPGPTQFF. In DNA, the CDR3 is TGCAGCGTCGTGACACCAGGACCGACGCAGTTCTTC.

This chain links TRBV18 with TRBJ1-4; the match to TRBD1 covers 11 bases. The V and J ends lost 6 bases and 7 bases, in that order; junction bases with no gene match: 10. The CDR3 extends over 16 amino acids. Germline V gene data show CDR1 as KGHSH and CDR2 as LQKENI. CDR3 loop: CASSRTGGQSSEKLFF. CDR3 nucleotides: TGTGCCAGCTCCAGGACAGGGGGCCAGTCGAGTGAAAAACTGTTTTTT. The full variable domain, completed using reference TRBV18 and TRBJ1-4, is NAGVMQNPRHLVRRRGQEARLRCSPMKGHSHVYWYRQLPEEGLKFMVYLQKENIIDESGMPKERFSAEFPKEGPSILRIQQVVRGDSAAYFCASSRTGGQSSEKLFFGSGTQLSVL.

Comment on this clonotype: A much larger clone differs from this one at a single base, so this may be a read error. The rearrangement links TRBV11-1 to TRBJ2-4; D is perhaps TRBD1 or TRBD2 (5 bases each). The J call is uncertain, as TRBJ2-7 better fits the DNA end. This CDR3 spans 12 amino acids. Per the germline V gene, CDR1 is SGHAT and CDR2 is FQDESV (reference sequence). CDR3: CASSWDGYEQYF. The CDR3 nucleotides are TGTGCCAGCAGCTGGGACGGCTACGAGCAGTACTTC.

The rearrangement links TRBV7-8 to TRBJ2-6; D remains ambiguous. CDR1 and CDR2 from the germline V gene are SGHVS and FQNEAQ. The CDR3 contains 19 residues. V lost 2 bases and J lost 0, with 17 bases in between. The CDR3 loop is CASSLIIPGPLSGANVLTF. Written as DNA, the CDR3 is TGTGCCAGCAGCTTAATTATACCGGGCCCCCTCTCTGGGGCCAACGTCCTGACTTTC.

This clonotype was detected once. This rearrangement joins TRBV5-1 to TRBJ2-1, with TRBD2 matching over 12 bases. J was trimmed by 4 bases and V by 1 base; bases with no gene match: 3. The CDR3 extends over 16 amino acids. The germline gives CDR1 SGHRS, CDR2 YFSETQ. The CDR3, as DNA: TGCGCCAGCAGCTTGCCTAGCGGGAGGGAATACAATGAGCAGTTCTTC. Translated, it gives CASSLPSGREYNEQFF.

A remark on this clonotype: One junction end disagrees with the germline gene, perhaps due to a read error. CDR3 sequence reads: CAGSGPLGSGGVQETQYF. The DNA of the CDR3 is TGTGCCGGCAGCGGGCCTTTGGGGAGCGGGGGGGTTCAAGAGACCCAGTACTTC. This chain uses TRBV7-2 with TRBJ2-7, with 10 nucleotides matching TRBD2. The J call may be mistaken, given a closer DNA end match to TRBJ2-5. CDR1 and CDR2 (germline): SGHTA, FQGNSA. The CDR3 has 18 amino acids.

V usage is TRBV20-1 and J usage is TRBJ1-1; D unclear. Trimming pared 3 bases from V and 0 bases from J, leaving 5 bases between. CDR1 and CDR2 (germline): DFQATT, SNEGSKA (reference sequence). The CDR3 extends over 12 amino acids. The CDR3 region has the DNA TGCAGTGCTAGCCCGATGAACACTGAAGCTTTCTTT. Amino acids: CSASPMNTEAFF.

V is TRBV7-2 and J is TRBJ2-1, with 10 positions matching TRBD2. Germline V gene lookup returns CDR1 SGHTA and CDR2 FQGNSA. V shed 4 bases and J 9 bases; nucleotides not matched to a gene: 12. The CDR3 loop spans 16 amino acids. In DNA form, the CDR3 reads TGTGCCAGCAGCTCCGCCCCTAGCGGGAGTTACGGTGAGCAGTTCTTC. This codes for CASSSAPSGSYGEQFF. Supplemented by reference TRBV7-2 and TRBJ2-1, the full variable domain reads GAGVSQSPSNKVTEKGKDVELRCDPISGHTALYWYRQSLGQGLEFLIYFQGNSAPDKSGLPSDRFSAERTGGSVSTLTIQRTQQEDSAVYLCASSSAPSGSYGEQFFGPGTRLTVL.

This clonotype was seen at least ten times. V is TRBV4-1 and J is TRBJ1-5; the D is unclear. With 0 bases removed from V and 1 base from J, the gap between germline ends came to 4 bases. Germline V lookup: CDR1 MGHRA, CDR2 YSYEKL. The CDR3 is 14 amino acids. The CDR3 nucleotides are TGCGCCAGCAGCCAAGACAGGAGCAATCAGCCCCAGCATTTT. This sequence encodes CASSQDRSNQPQHF.